These 14 T cell receptor beta chains originate from one sample sequenced in a study of blood T cell repertoires in COVID-19 (dated by TCRdb to about 2020). Library preparation employed the immunoSEQ multiplex PCR assay. TCRdb's version of the immuneACCESS table is confined to in-frame rearrangements and falls short of the full clone set. An unresolved V gene accounts for under half of the shortfall where checked; the remainder is of unknown origin. Counted in this sample were about 37,000 clones; approximately 89% of them appeared once. Roughly a tenth of the sample is taken by the ten largest. Sequences were obtained from peripheral blood. These receptors came from a human donor in a cohort sampled during active COVID-19.

The CDR3: CASSLDGVDTEAFF. The CDR3 nucleotides are TGTGCCAGCAGCTTAGACGGTGTGGACACTGAAGCTTTCTTT. The chain joins TRBV7-9 to TRBJ1-1; D gene ambiguous. The V gene lost 1 base and the J gene lost 3 bases, with 9 bases spanning the gap. Germline V gives CDR1 SEHNR, CDR2 FQNEAQ (reference sequence). The CDR3 spans 14 residues.

The chain combines TRBV7-2 with TRBJ2-5; no firm D call. Germline CDR1 reads SGHTA; CDR2 reads FQGNSA. The CDR3 extends over 14 amino acids. V gave up 0 bases and J gave up 2 bases, with 7 bases separating them. In nucleotides, the CDR3 is TGTGCCAGCAGCTTAGCTGGCAGGCAAGAGACCCAGTACTTC. Translated: CASSLAGRQETQYF.

V is TRBV29-1 and J is TRBJ1-1, with TRBD1 identical over 7 bases. Germline V gene sequence: CDR1 SQVTM, CDR2 ANQGSEA. CDR3 length: 13 amino acids. V shed 7 bases, J shed 8 bases, and the junction held 13 bases outside the gene matches. The CDR3 region has the DNA TGCAGCGCGTGGGACAGCCAAGTAAAAGAAGCTTTCTTT. It translates to CSAWDSQVKEAFF.

CDR3 region: CASRGQGRAHTEAFF. CDR3 sequence (DNA): TGTGCCAGTAGGGGACAGGGTCGAGCTCACACTGAAGCTTTCTTT. V usage is TRBV19 and J usage is TRBJ1-1; TRBD1 matches at 9 bases. The junction had 8 bases not matched to a gene; V was cut back by 6 bases and J by 3 bases. The CDR3 totals 15 residues. Germline V gives CDR1 LNHDA, CDR2 SQIVND (reference sequence).

The CDR3 DNA reads as TGTGCCAGCAGCTCCGGAGGCAAAGCGGTCTACAATGAGCAGTTCTTC. It translates to CASSSGGKAVYNEQFF. J is TRBJ2-1 and V is TRBV7-3; perhaps TRBD2 as D (5 bases). The CDR3 consists of 16 residues. From germline, CDR1 is SGHTA and CDR2 FQGTGA. V gave up 4 bases and J gave up 3 bases, with 16 bases separating them. Variable domain in full (rest from reference TRBV7-3 and TRBJ2-1): GAGVSQTPSNKVTEKGKYVELRCDPISGHTALYWYRQSLGQGPEFLIYFQGTGAADDSGLPNDRFFAVRPEGSVSTLKIQRTERGDSAVYLCASSSGGKAVYNEQFFGPGTRLTVL.

The chain employs TRBV7-2 and TRBJ1-2; D gene ambiguous. V was trimmed by 3 bases and J by 2 bases, leaving 7 bases between them. This CDR3 contains 13 residues. Germline CDR1 SGHTA, CDR2 FQGNSA. This CDR3 is CASSLRENYGYTF. The CDR3 nucleotides are TGTGCCAGCAGCTTGAGGGAGAACTATGGCTACACCTTC.

This chain links TRBV19 with TRBJ1-2, with D perhaps matching TRBD1 (6 bases). Germline V gene sequence: CDR1 LNHDA, CDR2 SQIVND (reference sequence). The V end lost 7 bases, the J end lost 1 base, and 10 bases lay between the germline ends. The length of the CDR3 is 13 residues. The DNA for the CDR3 is TGTGCCAGTAAAGGGGGGGTTAACTATGGCTACACCTTC. This translates into CASKGGVNYGYTF.

The chain links TRBV15 to TRBJ1-5; 8 bases fit TRBD1. Trimming cost V 5 bases and J 4 bases; bases outside gene matches: 7. From germline, CDR1 is LNHNV and CDR2 YYDKDF (reference sequence). The CDR3 runs 15 residues. CDR3 residues: CATSVHRGGNQPQHF. The CDR3 DNA reads as TGTGCCACCAGCGTCCACAGGGGGGGAAATCAGCCCCAGCATTTT.

The chain couples TRBV28 to TRBJ2-7; the D gene is possibly TRBD1 (7 bases). The CDR3 runs to 15 residues. V lost 3 bases to trimming and J lost 0 bases, with 12 bases between them. Germline assignment: CDR1 MDHEN and CDR2 SYDVKM. CDR3 amino acids: CASSLGGTASYEQYF. In nucleotides, the CDR3 is TGTGCCAGCAGTTTGGGCGGGACAGCCTCCTACGAGCAGTACTTC.

This clone occurred once. V and J are TRBV9 and TRBJ2-2; TRBD1 matches at 9 bases. Per the germline V gene, CDR1 is SGDLS and CDR2 is YYNGEE. CDR3 length: 16 residues. V lost 1 base to trimming and J lost 5 bases; unmatched junction nucleotides: 6. The DNA for the CDR3 is TGTGCCAGCAGCGTATCTCCCGGGACAGGGACCGGGGAGCTGTTTTTT. Translation gives CASSVSPGTGTGELFF.

This chain uses TRBV28 with TRBJ1-2, with D maybe TRBD1 (5 bases). CDR1 MDHEN and CDR2 SYDVKM come from the germline V gene. The V end was cut by 8 bases, the J end by 4 bases, with 20 bases between. The CDR3 has 15 residues. Here the CDR3 DNA reads TGTGCCAGCCGAACAGGCTCTTCTCGCGGCTATGGCTACACCTTC. It encodes CASRTGSSRGYGYTF.

This clone was observed a single time. The V and J genes are TRBV5-1 and TRBJ2-1; 13 bases map to TRBD2. The V gene's germline CDR1 is SGHRS and CDR2 YFSETQ. The CDR3 runs to 16 residues. V gave up 2 bases and J gave up 7 bases; unmatched junction bases: 6. The CDR3 here is CASSLLAGGPKNEQFF. The CDR3 coding sequence is TGCGCCAGCAGCTTACTAGCGGGAGGGCCTAAGAATGAGCAGTTCTTC.

The J gene is TRBJ1-5, the V gene TRBV21-1. TRBV21-1 has pseudogene status. This CDR3 has 15 residues. CDR3 DNA: TGTGCCAGCAGCAAACGCCGGGGGAGCAATCAGCCCCAGCATTTT. Protein: CASSKRRGSNQPQHF.

This sequence joins TRBV19 and TRBJ2-7, with D perhaps TRBD2 (6 bases). The CDR3 length is 14 residues. CDR1 is LNHDA, CDR2 SQIVND, per germline (reference sequence). The ends were cut back, 3 bases at V and 0 bases at J, with 9 bases in the middle. CDR3 sequence (DNA): TGTGCCAGTAGTATCACCGGGGGCTCCTACGAGCAGTACTTC. Translation gives CASSITGGSYEQYF.